This T cell receptor beta chain was observed in a study of T cell responses to AZD1222 COVID-19 vaccine. Regarding the study as a whole: Following two doses of AZD1222, Spike-specific TCR breadth and depth rose.

Details on this clone: Its antigen remains unknown.

The table came from immunoSEQ multiplex PCR; TCRdb's copy has only in-frame clones and leaves some out. The table lists around 44,000 clones, approximately 86% of them singletons. Germline CDR1 reads SGHRS; CDR2 reads YFSETQ. This CDR3 has 14 residues. Trimming pared 0 bases from V and 5 bases from J, leaving 11 bases between. This sequence originates from an adult who received the AZD1222 COVID-19 vaccine. The sequenced sample was peripheral blood, obtained 28 days after the second AZD1222 dose. V usage is TRBV5-1 and J usage is TRBJ2-5; unclear D gene. This chain's CDR3 is CASSLALRMETQYF. Here the CDR3 DNA reads TGCGCCAGCAGCTTGGCCTTAAGGATGGAGACCCAGTACTTC.